The next 4 T cell receptor beta chains were all read from a single sample in a study of cytomegalovirus exposure and HLA in healthy donors. The PCR made use of 60 Vbeta and 13 Jbeta primers. Sequenced by immunoSEQ multiplex PCR; TCRdb stores in-frame clones only, minus some. The profile shows 85,000 to 100,000 clones, around three quarters of them singletons. What was sequenced was PBMCs. The origin of the receptors is a human donor in good health.

J is TRBJ2-1 and V is TRBV4-1; TRBD2 might be the D (6 bases). This CDR3 has 15 amino acids. Germline CDR1 reads MGHRA; CDR2 reads YSYEKL. Trimming took off 3 bases at V and 5 bases at J, with 14 bases between the two ends. CDR3 sequence reads: CASSHPGLLNNEQFF. The CDR3 bases are TGCGCCAGCAGCCACCCGGGACTTTTAAACAATGAGCAGTTCTTC.

The chain couples TRBV30 to TRBJ2-7; D uncertain. The CDR3 extends over 11 amino acids. Germline V CDR1 and CDR2: GTSNPN, SVGIG (reference sequence). V was clipped by 3 bases and J by 3 bases, with 6 bases between them. The CDR3, as DNA: TGTGCCTGGAGACGACTCTACGAGCAGTACTTC. Its translation is CAWRRLYEQYF.

The V and J genes are TRBV5-4 and TRBJ1-6; D gene unclear. The length of the CDR3 is 17 residues. CDR1 is SGHNT, CDR2 YYREEE, per germline (reference sequence). Trimming took off 0 bases at V and 8 bases at J, with 18 bases between the two ends. The CDR3 DNA sequence: TGTGCCAGCAGCTTGGCCCCCATCGGGGTCCGGGATTCACCCCTCCACTTT. This encodes CASSLAPIGVRDSPLHF.

In DNA, the CDR3 is TGTGCCAGCAGCTTAGGGACAGGGGGTCTCTACGAGCAGTACTTC. Protein product: CASSLGTGGLYEQYF. The chain recombines TRBV7-8 with TRBJ2-7; TRBD1 agrees at 10 bases. The V gene's germline CDR1 is SGHVS and CDR2 FQNEAQ. V gave up 1 base and J gave up 3 bases; unmatched junction bases: 3. There are 15 residues in the CDR3.